The rows below give T cell receptor beta chains drawn from one sample of a study of blood T cell repertoires in COVID-19. This table comes from immunoSEQ multiplex PCR, and its TCRdb copy is limited to in-frame clones, with some not included. This sample has 15,000 to 20,000 clones; 89% occur once, and the top ten carry about 13%. Specimen: peripheral blood. These receptors were taken from a man aged 55 to 69 with active COVID-19. Each CDR3 is given with its conserved first and last residue. Each record gives: CDR3 DNA, CDR3 protein, D gene, clone size, V gene, J gene. A D gene is named only where the DNA matches it firmly. Clone size is given for some rows only: seen once, a few or many times, or a class if the clone is expanded.

CDR3 DNA: TGTGCCAGCAGCGCAGGGTGGATGGACACCGGGGAGCTGTTTTTT
CDR3 protein: CASSAGWMDTGELFF
D gene: NA
clone size: few
V gene: TRBV9
J gene: TRBJ2-2

CDR3 DNA: TGTGCCAGTACGGGACAGGGGGCGCGGGAGGAAAAACTGTTTTTT
CDR3 protein: CASTGQGAREEKLFF
D gene: TRBD1
clone size: NA
V gene: TRBV25-1
J gene: TRBJ1-4

CDR3 DNA: TGCGCCAGCAGCTTTAAGAGTGAACCCTCTGGAAACACCATATATTTT
CDR3 protein: CASSFKSEPSGNTIYF
D gene: NA
clone size: NA
V gene: TRBV5-1
J gene: TRBJ1-3

CDR3 DNA: TGTGCCAGCAGTTATGAACGAACTAGCACAGATACGCAGTATTTT
CDR3 protein: CASSYERTSTDTQYF
D gene: NA
clone size: NA
V gene: TRBV6-2/TRBV6-3
J gene: TRBJ2-3

CDR3 DNA: TGTGCCAGCAGCTACGGACAGGGAAGAGATGAGCAGTTCTTC
CDR3 protein: CASSYGQGRDEQFF
D gene: TRBD1
clone size: once
V gene: TRBV9
J gene: TRBJ2-1

CDR3 DNA: TGTGCCAGCAGTAGTGGACAGCAGTCAGCTTTCTTT
CDR3 protein: CASSSGQQSAFF
D gene: NA
clone size: NA
V gene: TRBV28
J gene: TRBJ1-1

CDR3 DNA: TGCGCCAGCAGCTTGGCCTCGGGACAGGTTATGTATGGCTACACCTTC
CDR3 protein: CASSLASGQVMYGYTF
D gene: TRBD1
clone size: once
V gene: TRBV5-1
J gene: TRBJ1-2

CDR3 DNA: TGTGCCAGCAGCCCAGGGGGCGGGGGGGCCATAGATACGCAGTATTTT
CDR3 protein: CASSPGGGGAIDTQYF
D gene: NA
clone size: NA
V gene: TRBV7-8
J gene: TRBJ2-3

CDR3 DNA: TGTGCCAGCAGCCCACAGGGAAACTATGGCTACACCTTC
CDR3 protein: CASSPQGNYGYTF
D gene: NA
clone size: NA
V gene: TRBV7-9
J gene: TRBJ1-2

CDR3 DNA: TGTGCCAGTAGTGTGTACAGCCTCTTCTCTGGAAACACCATATATTTT
CDR3 protein: CASSVYSLFSGNTIYF
D gene: NA
clone size: NA
V gene: TRBV19
J gene: TRBJ1-3

CDR3 DNA: TGTGCCAGCAGCCCCCGTGAGGGCGACACTGAAGCTTTCTTT
CDR3 protein: CASSPREGDTEAFF
D gene: NA
clone size: NA
V gene: TRBV11-3
J gene: TRBJ1-1

CDR3 DNA: TGTGCCAGCAGCTTAGTGTGGGGAGGGAGGAACACTGAAGCTTTCTTT
CDR3 protein: CASSLVWGGRNTEAFF
D gene: NA
clone size: NA
V gene: TRBV7-9
J gene: TRBJ1-1

CDR3 DNA: TGTGCCAGCAGTGAGTTCCTCGGGGGGCGTAATTCACCCCTCCACTTT
CDR3 protein: CASSEFLGGRNSPLHF
D gene: NA
clone size: NA
V gene: TRBV2
J gene: TRBJ1-6

CDR3 DNA: TGTGCCAGCACAGGACAGGCCTTATATCAGCCCCAGCATTTT
CDR3 protein: CASTGQALYQPQHF
D gene: TRBD1
clone size: NA
V gene: TRBV19
J gene: TRBJ1-5

CDR3 DNA: TGCGCCAGCAGCATCGCAGGGGTTACAGATACGCAGTATTTT
CDR3 protein: CASSIAGVTDTQYF
D gene: NA
clone size: NA
V gene: TRBV5-1
J gene: TRBJ2-3

CDR3 DNA: TGTGCCAGCAGCGTATATGGGGCTGTGGGCAGTAAAGATACGCAGTATTTT
CDR3 protein: CASSVYGAVGSKDTQYF
D gene: NA
clone size: NA
V gene: TRBV9
J gene: TRBJ2-3

CDR3 DNA: TGTGCCAGTAGTATAATAGGCAATCAGCCCCAGCATTTT
CDR3 protein: CASSIIGNQPQHF
D gene: NA
clone size: NA
V gene: TRBV19
J gene: TRBJ1-5

CDR3 DNA: TGTGCCAGTACCCAGTTATACGAGCAGTACTTC
CDR3 protein: CASTQLYEQYF
D gene: NA
clone size: NA
V gene: TRBV19
J gene: TRBJ2-7

CDR3 DNA: TGTGCCAGTAGCACTCCGGGAACAGAGACCCAGTACTTC
CDR3 protein: CASSTPGTETQYF
D gene: NA
clone size: NA
V gene: TRBV19
J gene: TRBJ2-5

CDR3 DNA: TGCGCCAGCAGCTTGTGGGGGGGTGAGGAAAAACTGTTTTTT
CDR3 protein: CASSLWGGEEKLFF
D gene: NA
clone size: once
V gene: TRBV5-1
J gene: TRBJ1-4

CDR3 DNA: TGTGCCAGCAGCTTGGAGGGAGTCGTCCTTAACGAGCAGTACTTC
CDR3 protein: CASSLEGVVLNEQYF
D gene: NA
clone size: NA
V gene: TRBV5-6
J gene: TRBJ2-7

CDR3 DNA: TGTGCCAGTAGCTCTACAGGGGGCGCGAGCAATCAGCCCCAGCATTTT
CDR3 protein: CASSSTGGASNQPQHF
D gene: TRBD1
clone size: NA
V gene: TRBV19
J gene: TRBJ1-5